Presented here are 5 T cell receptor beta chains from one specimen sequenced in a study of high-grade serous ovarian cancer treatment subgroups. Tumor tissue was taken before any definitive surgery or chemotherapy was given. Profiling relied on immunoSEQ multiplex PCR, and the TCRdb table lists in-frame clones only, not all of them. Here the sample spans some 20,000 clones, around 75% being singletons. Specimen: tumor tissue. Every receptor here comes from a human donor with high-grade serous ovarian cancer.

In DNA, the CDR3 is TGTGCCTGGAGTGTGGCCTATGGCTACACCTTC. The encoded protein is CAWSVAYGYTF. The chain employs TRBV30 and TRBJ1-2, with D unclear. V lost 0 bases to trimming and J lost 4 bases, with 3 bases between them. The V gene's germline CDR1 is GTSNPN and CDR2 SVGIG (reference sequence). The CDR3 has 11 residues.

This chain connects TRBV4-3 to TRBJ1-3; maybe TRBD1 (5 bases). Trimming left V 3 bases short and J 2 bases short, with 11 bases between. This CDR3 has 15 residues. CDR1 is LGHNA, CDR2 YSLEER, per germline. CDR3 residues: CASSQSQGTGNTIYF. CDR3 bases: TGCGCCAGCAGCCAGTCGCAGGGCACTGGAAACACCATATATTTT.

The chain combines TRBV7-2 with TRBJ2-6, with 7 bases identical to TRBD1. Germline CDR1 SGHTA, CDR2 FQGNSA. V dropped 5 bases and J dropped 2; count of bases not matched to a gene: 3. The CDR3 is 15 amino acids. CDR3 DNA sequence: TGTGCCAGCAGCCTCCAGGGGGCTGGGGCCAACGTCCTGACTTTC. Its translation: CASSLQGAGANVLTF.

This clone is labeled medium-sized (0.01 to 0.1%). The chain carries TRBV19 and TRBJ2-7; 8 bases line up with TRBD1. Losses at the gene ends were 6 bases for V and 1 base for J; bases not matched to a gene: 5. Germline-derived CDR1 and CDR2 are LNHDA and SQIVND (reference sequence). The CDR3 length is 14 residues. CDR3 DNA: TGTGCCAGTAGCCCGACAGGGGATTCCTACGAGCAGTACTTC. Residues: CASSPTGDSYEQYF.

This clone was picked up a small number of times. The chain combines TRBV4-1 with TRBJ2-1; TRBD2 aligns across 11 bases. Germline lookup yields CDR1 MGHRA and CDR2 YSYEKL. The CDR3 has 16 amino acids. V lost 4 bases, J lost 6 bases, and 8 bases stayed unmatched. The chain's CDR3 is CASSLNLAGGGNEQFF. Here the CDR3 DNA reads TGCGCCAGCAGCCTTAACTTAGCGGGAGGGGGCAATGAGCAGTTCTTC.